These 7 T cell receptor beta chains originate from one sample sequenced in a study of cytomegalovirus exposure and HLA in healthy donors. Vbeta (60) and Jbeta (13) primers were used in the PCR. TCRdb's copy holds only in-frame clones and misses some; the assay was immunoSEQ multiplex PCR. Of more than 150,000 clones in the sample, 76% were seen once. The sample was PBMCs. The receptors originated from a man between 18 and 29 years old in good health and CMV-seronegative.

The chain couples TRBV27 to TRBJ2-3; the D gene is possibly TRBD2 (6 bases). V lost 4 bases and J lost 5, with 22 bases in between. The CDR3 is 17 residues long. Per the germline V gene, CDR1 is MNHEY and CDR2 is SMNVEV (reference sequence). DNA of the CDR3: TGTGCCAGCAGTTCAAAAACGACTAGTAGGAGTCAAGATACGCAGTATTTT. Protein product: CASSSKTTSRSQDTQYF.

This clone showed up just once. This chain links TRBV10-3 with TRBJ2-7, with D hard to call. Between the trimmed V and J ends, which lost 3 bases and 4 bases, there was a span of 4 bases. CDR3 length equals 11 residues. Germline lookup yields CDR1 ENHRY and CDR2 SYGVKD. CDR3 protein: CAISDLYEQYF. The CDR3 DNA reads TGTGCCATCAGTGATCTGTACGAGCAGTACTTC.

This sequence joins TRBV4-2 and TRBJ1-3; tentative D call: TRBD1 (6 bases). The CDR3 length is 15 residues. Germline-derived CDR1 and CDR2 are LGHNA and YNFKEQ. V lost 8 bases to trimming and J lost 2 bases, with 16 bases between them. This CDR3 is CASRQTGLPGNTIYF. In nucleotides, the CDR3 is TGTGCCAGCCGACAGACAGGACTCCCTGGAAACACCATATATTTT.

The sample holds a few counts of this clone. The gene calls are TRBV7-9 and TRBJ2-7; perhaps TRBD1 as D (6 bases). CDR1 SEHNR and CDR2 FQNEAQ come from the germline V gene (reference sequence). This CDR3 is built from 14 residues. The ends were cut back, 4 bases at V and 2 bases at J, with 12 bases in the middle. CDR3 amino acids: CASSSRGHPYEQYF. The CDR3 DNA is TGTGCCAGCAGCTCTCGGGGACACCCCTACGAGCAGTACTTC.

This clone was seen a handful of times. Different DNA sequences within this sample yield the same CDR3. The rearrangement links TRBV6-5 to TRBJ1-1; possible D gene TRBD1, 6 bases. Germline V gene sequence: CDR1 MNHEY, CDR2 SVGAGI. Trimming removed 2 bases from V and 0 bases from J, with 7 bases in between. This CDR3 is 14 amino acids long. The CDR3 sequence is CASSYGGVNTEAFF. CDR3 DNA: TGTGCCAGCAGTTACGGGGGCGTGAACACTGAAGCTTTCTTT.

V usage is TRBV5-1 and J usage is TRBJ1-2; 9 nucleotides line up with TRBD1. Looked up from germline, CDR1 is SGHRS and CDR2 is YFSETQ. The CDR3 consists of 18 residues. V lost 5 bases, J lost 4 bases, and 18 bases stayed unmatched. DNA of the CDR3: TGCGCCAGCAGTTCGCAGCCGGGACAGGGTCAGGTTAGCTATGGCTACACCTTC. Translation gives CASSSQPGQGQVSYGYTF.

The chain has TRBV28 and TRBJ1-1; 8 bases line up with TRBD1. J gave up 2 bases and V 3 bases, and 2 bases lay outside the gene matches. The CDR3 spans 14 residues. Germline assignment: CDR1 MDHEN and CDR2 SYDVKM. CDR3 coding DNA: TGTGCCAGCAGTTTCAGGGGGCGAAACACTGAAGCTTTCTTT. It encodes CASSFRGRNTEAFF.